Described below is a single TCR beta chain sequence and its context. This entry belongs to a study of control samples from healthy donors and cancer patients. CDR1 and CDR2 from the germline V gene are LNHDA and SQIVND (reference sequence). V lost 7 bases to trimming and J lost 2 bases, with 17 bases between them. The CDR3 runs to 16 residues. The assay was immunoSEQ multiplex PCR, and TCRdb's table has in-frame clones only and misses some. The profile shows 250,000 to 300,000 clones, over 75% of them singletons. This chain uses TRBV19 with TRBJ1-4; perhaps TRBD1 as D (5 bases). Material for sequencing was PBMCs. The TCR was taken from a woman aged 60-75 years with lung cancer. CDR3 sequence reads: CASKARGGRTNEKLFF. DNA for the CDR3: TGTGCCAGTAAGGCCCGGGGGGGGAGGACTAATGAAAAACTGTTTTTT.